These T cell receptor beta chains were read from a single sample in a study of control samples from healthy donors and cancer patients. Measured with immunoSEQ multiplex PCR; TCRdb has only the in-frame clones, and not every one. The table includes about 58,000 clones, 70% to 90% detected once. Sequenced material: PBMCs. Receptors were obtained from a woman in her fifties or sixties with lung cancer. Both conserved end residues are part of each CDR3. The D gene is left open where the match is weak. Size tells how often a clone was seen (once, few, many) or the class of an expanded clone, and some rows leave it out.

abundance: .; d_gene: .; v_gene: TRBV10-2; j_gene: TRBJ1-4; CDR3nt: TGCGCCACCTGGGGAGCAGAGAGACACCTTAATGAAAAACTGTTTTTT; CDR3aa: CATWGAERHLNEKLFF
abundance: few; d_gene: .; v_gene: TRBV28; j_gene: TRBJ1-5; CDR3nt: TGTGCCAGCAGTTTCGGGGATAGCAATCAGCCCCAGCATTTT; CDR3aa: CASSFGDSNQPQHF
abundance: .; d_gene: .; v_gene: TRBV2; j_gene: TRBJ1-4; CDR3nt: TGTGCCAGCAGTTCGACGTCCGGCCAAAAACTGTTTTTT; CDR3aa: CASSSTSGQKLFF
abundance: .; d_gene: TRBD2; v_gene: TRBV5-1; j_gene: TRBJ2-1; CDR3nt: TGCGCCAGCAGCTTGGCCCTAGCGGGGGGACACAATGAGCAGTTCTTC; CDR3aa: CASSLALAGGHNEQFF
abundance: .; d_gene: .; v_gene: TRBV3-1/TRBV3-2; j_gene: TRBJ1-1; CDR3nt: TGTGCCAGCAGCCAAGGGGGGGGAGGGGCTGAAGCTTTCTTT; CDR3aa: CASSQGGGGAEAFF
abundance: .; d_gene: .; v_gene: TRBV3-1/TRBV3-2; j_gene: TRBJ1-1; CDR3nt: TGTGCCAGCAGTTACCCGGGAGACTTTGAAGCTTTCTTT; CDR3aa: CASSYPGDFEAFF
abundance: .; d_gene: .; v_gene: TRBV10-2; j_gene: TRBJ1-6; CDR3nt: TGCGCCAGCAGCGACGGACGAGGGGGGAATTCACCCCTCCACTTT; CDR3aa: CASSDGRGGNSPLHF
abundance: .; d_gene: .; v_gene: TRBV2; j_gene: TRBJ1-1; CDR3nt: TGTGCCAGCCTCAGGGACGTAAACACTGAAGCTTTCTTT; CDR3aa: CASLRDVNTEAFF
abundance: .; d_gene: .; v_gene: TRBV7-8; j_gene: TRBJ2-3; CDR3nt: TGTGCCAGCAGCTTAGGTCTACAGGGCACAGATACGCAGTATTTT; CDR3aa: CASSLGLQGTDTQYF
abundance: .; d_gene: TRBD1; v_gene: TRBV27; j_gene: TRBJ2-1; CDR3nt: TGTGCCAGCAGTCCGCGACAGGGGGGGTTGGGGTATGAGCAGTTCTTC; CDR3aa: CASSPRQGGLGYEQFF
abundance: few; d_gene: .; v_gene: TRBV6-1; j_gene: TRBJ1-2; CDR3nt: TGTGCCAGCAGTGAAGGGGGGTCCCCCAACTATGGCTACACCTTC; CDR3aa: CASSEGGSPNYGYTF
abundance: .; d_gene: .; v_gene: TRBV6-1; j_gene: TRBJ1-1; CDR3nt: TGTGCCAGCAGTGAGTGGAGGAGTAACACTGAAGCTTTCTTT; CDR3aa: CASSEWRSNTEAFF
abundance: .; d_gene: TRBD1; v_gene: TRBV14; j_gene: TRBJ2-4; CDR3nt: TGTGCCAGCAGCCAAGATAACAGGGGGTTAGCCAAAAACATTCAGTACTTC; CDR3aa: CASSQDNRGLAKNIQYF
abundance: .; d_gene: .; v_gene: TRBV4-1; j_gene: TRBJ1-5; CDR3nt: TGCGCCAGCAGCAGCGGCGAGACCTATCAGCCCCAGCATTTT; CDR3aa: CASSSGETYQPQHF
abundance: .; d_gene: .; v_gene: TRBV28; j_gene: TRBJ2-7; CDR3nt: TGTGCCAGCAATTTGGTACAGGGAACCCACGAGCAGTACTTC; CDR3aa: CASNLVQGTHEQYF
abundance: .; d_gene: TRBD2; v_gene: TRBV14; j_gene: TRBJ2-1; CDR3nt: TGTGCCAGCAGCCCGCCCCTAGCGGGCCCCTACAATGAGCAGTTCTTC; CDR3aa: CASSPPLAGPYNEQFF
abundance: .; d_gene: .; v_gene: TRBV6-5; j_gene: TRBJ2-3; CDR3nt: TGTGCCAGCACTGCGCCTGAGGGCACAGATACGCAGTATTTT; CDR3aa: CASTAPEGTDTQYF
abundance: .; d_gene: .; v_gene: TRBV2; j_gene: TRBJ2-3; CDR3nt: TGTGCCAGCAGTGATCGGTCAAGCACAGATACGCAGTATTTT; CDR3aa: CASSDRSSTDTQYF
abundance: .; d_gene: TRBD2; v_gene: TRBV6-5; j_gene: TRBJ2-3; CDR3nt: TGTGCCAGCAGTTACTCTAGACTAGCGGGAGGAGATACGCAGTATTTT; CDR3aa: CASSYSRLAGGDTQYF
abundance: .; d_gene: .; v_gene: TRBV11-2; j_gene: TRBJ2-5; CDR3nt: TGTGCCAGCAGCTTGGGGTTCGGGGAGACCCAGTACTTC; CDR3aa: CASSLGFGETQYF
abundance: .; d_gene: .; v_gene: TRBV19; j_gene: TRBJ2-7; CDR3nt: TGTGCCAGTAGACCGGCGGGGAGCTACGAGCAGTACTTC; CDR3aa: CASRPAGSYEQYF
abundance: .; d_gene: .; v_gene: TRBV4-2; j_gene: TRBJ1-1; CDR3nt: TGTGCCAGCAGCCAAGGCGACACGAGGGCTTACACTGAAGCTTTCTTT; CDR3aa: CASSQGDTRAYTEAFF
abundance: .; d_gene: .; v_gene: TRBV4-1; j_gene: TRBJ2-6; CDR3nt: TGCGCCAGCAGCAAAGAGACAGGACTCTCTGGGGCCAACGTCCTGACTTTC; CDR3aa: CASSKETGLSGANVLTF
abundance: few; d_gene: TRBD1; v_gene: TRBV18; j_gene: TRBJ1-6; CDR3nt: TGTGCCAGCTCACCACCGGGACAGGGAAATTCACCCCTCCACTTT; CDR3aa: CASSPPGQGNSPLHF
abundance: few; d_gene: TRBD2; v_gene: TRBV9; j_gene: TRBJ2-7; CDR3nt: TGTGCCAGCGGCGGGGGGACTAGCGACTACGAGCAGTACTTC; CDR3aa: CASGGGTSDYEQYF
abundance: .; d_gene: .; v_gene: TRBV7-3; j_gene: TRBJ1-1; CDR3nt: TGTGCCAGCAGCTTAAGGGATGGAACTGAAGCTTTCTTT; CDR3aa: CASSLRDGTEAFF
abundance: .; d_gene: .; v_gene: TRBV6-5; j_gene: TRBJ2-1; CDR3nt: TGTGCCAGCAGTTACTCAGGACCCCCCAATGAGCAGTTCTTC; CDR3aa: CASSYSGPPNEQFF
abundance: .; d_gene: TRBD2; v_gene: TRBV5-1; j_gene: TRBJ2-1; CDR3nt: TGCGCCAGCAGCATTAGCGGGCTGACGTCCAATGAGCAGTTCTTC; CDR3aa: CASSISGLTSNEQFF
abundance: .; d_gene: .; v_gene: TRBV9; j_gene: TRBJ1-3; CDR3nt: TGTGCCAGCAGCGTAGATTGGAGGTCTGGAAACACCATATATTTT; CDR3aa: CASSVDWRSGNTIYF
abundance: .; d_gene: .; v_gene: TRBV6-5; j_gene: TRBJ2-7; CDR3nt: TGTGCCAGCAGTTACGATCGGCAGGGCTCCTACGAGCAGTACTTC; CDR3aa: CASSYDRQGSYEQYF
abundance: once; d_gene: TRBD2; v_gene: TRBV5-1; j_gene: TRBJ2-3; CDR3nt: TGCGCCAGCAGCGCCGGGACTAGCGTTACAGATACGCAGTATTTT; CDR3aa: CASSAGTSVTDTQYF
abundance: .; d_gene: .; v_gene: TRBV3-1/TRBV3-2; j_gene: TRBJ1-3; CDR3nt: TGTGCCAGCAGCCCCGGGGTCTTAGGAAACACCATATATTTT; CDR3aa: CASSPGVLGNTIYF
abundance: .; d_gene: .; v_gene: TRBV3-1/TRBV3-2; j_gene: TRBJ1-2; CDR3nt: TGTGCCAGCAGCCAAGGGACATACTATGGCTACACCTTC; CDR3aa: CASSQGTYYGYTF
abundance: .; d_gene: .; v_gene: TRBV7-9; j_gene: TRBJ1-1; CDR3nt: TGTGCCAGCTGCTCTCAGGAACTTTCTGAAGCTTTCTTT; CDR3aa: CASCSQELSEAFF
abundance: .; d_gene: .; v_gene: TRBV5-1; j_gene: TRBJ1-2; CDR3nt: TGCGCCAGCAGCCGGGGCCCCAGGGAACTAAAGGGAGAAGATGGCTACACCTTC; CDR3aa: CASSRGPRELKGEDGYTF
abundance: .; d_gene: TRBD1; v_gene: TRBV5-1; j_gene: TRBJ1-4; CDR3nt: TGCGCCAGCAGCCAACAGGGGGCACATGAAAAACTGTTTTTT; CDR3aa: CASSQQGAHEKLFF
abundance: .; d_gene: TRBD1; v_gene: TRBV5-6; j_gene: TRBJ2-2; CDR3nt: TGTGCCAGCAGTCGCGCCGGGACAGGGAACACCGGGGAGCTGTTTTTT; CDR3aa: CASSRAGTGNTGELFF
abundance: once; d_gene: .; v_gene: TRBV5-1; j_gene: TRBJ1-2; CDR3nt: TGCGCCAGCAGCCCCGAGGGGACCTCGGAGGGCTACACCTTC; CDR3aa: CASSPEGTSEGYTF
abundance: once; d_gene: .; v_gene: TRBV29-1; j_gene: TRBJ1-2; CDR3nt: TGCAGCGTCGTGCCGGGCAGGGGTGGGGGCTATGGCTACACCTTC; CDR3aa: CSVVPGRGGGYGYTF